What follows are 27 T cell receptor beta chains derived from one specimen sequenced in a study of blood T cells in healthy people across ages. It was with a sample-barcoded 5' primer and a J-beta primer mix that a second PCR of about 6 to 12 cycles was run. TCRdb analysed the 5' RACE reads with MiXCR anew, one entry per CDR3 protein. Of 1.5 million to 2 million distinct CDR3 sequences listed, roughly 52% are singletons. Sequencing was done on a sample of blood. The receptors were gathered from a woman between 40 and 50 years old in good health.

There are a few counts of this clonotype. V and J are TRBV5-4 and TRBJ2-5; 10 bases fit TRBD1. Germline trimming cut 5 bases from V and 4 bases from J; bases unmatched to any gene: 11. The length of the CDR3 is 16 residues. Germline lookup yields CDR1 SGHNT and CDR2 YYREEE (reference sequence). The CDR3 DNA is TGTGCCAGCAGTTCAGGCGGGACAGGGGTGGGAGAGACCCAGTACTTC. This sequence encodes CASSSGGTGVGETQYF.

This chain joins TRBV7-2 and TRBJ2-6; D is ambiguous. CDR3 length: 17 amino acids. CDR1 and CDR2 (germline): SGHTA, FQGNSA. Trimming stripped 4 bases from V and 0 bases from J, with 13 bases between. DNA for the CDR3: TGTGCCAGCAGCTCTGCCGGACGGCGCTCTGGGGCCAACGTCCTGACTTTC. Its translation is CASSSAGRRSGANVLTF.

The CDR3 bases are TGTGCCAGCAGTTTACAGGACTCTAGCAATCAGCCCCAGCATTTT. The encoded protein is CASSLQDSSNQPQHF. V usage is TRBV12-3 or TRBV12-4 and J usage is TRBJ1-5; D not certain. The CDR3 length is 15 residues. Trimming stripped 2 bases from V and 0 bases from J, with 8 bases between.

The J gene is TRBJ1-2, the V gene TRBV7-3; 7 nucleotides agree with TRBD1. V trimming: 5 bases; J trimming: 6 bases; junction bases outside the gene matches: 9. The length of the CDR3 is 14 residues. Germline lookup yields CDR1 SGHTA and CDR2 FQGTGA. CDR3 DNA sequence: TGTGCCAGCAGCCCAGGGGGGGGTTCGAATGGCTACACCTTC. This sequence encodes CASSPGGGSNGYTF.

This chain connects TRBV7-2 to TRBJ2-4, with 7 bases aligning to TRBD2. The V gene's germline CDR1 is SGHTA and CDR2 FQGNSA. With V trimmed by 2 bases and J by 7 bases, 5 bases remained unmatched. This CDR3 contains 14 residues. Written as DNA, the CDR3 is TGTGCCAGCAGCTTACAAGCGGGGTTGAACATTCAGTACTTC. It codes for CASSLQAGLNIQYF.

This clonotype was observed many times. This chain links TRBV27 with TRBJ1-2, with a possible D match to TRBD1 (6 bases). The CDR3 loop spans 14 amino acids. Per germline, CDR1 MNHEY and CDR2 SMNVEV (reference sequence). V dropped 3 bases and J dropped 4 bases, with 12 bases sitting between them. The chain's CDR3 is CASSLGRGSYGYTF. The CDR3 DNA sequence: TGTGCCAGCAGTTTGGGCAGGGGAAGCTATGGCTACACCTTC.

As for this clonotype: Sequence at one end of the junction differs from germline and may be a read error. The gene calls are TRBV5-1 and TRBJ2-5; 7 bases align to TRBD1. The CDR3 sequence is 14 residues long. Germline CDR1 reads SGHRS; CDR2 reads YFSETQ. In DNA form, the CDR3 reads TGCACCAGCAGCTCGGGACAGCTCTTCGGGACCCAGTACTTC. It encodes CTSSSGQLFGTQYF.

The chain employs TRBV6-6 and TRBJ1-2; 9 bases are shared with TRBD1. J gave up 3 bases and V 7 bases, and 9 bases lay outside the gene matches. CDR1 MNHNY and CDR2 SVGAGI come from the germline V gene (reference sequence). The CDR3 length is 15 residues. The CDR3 loop is CASILARTGDYGYTF. As DNA, the CDR3 is TGTGCCAGCATACTAGCCCGGACAGGGGACTATGGCTACACCTTC.

This rearrangement joins TRBV5-1 to TRBJ2-4, with 7 bases lining up with TRBD2. Germline assignment: CDR1 SGHRS and CDR2 YFSETQ. V lost 4 bases, J lost 3 bases, and 16 bases stayed unmatched. There are 18 residues in the CDR3. In DNA form, the CDR3 reads TGCGCCAGCAGCGCTCTAGGGACTGCGGGAGAAGACAAAAACATTCAGTACTTC. Residues: CASSALGTAGEDKNIQYF.

The V call is TRBV13, the J call TRBJ1-2; D might be TRBD1 (5 bases). Germline V gene lookup returns CDR1 PRHDT and CDR2 FYEKMQ (reference sequence). CDR3 length: 14 amino acids. The V end lost 3 bases, the J end lost 4 bases, and 12 bases lay between the germline ends. CDR3 protein: CASSFEQGPYGYTF. The CDR3 DNA reads TGTGCCAGCAGCTTCGAGCAGGGCCCCTATGGCTACACCTTC.

This sequence joins TRBV13 and TRBJ2-5; TRBD1 is a possible D gene (6 bases). Germline V lookup: CDR1 PRHDT, CDR2 FYEKMQ (reference sequence). Trimming left V 2 bases short and J 1 base short, with 17 bases between. The CDR3 is 17 residues long. Written as DNA, the CDR3 is TGTGCCAGCAGCTTAAGGGGGACCTTCTCGGCCCAAGAGACCCAGTACTTC. Amino acids: CASSLRGTFSAQETQYF.

This clonotype was counted only a few times. The chain employs TRBV13 and TRBJ2-5; TRBD2 agrees at 7 bases. The CDR3 consists of 15 residues. Losses at the gene ends were 5 bases for V and 2 bases for J; bases not matched to a gene: 8. The germline CDR1 and CDR2 sequences are PRHDT and FYEKMQ (reference sequence). The CDR3 bases are TGTGCCAGCAGCCTCCTAGAAGCGGGGCAAGAGACCCAGTACTTC. As protein: CASSLLEAGQETQYF.

This clonotype was seen a few times. The V gene is TRBV18, the J gene TRBJ2-6, with D possibly matching TRBD2 (6 bases). The ends were cut back, 3 bases at V and 0 bases at J, with 15 bases in the middle. This CDR3 has 18 residues. The germline CDR1 and CDR2 sequences are KGHSH and LQKENI. CDR3 amino acids: CASSPSLSGGSGANVLTF. CDR3 coding DNA: TGTGCCAGCTCACCGTCACTGTCCGGGGGCTCTGGGGCCAACGTCCTGACTTTC. Together with reference TRBV18 and TRBJ2-6, the CDR3 gives the full variable domain: NAGVMQNPRHLVRRRGQEARLRCSPMKGHSHVYWYRQLPEEGLKFMVYLQKENIIDESGMPKERFSAEFPKEGPSILRIQQVVRGDSAAYFCASSPSLSGGSGANVLTFGAGSRLTVL.

A word on this clonotype: The junction does not match germline at one end; this may be a read error. The rearrangement uses TRBV20-1 and TRBJ2-1; D is uncertain. Germline CDR1 DFQATT, CDR2 SNEGSKA (reference sequence). The CDR3 spans 14 residues. The DNA for the CDR3 is TGCAGTGCTAGAGCCCCTCTCTCCTGCAATGAGCAGTTCTTC. It encodes CSARAPLSCNEQFF.

The chain uses TRBV7-2 and TRBJ2-3; 7 bases map to TRBD1. The germline CDR1 and CDR2 sequences are SGHTA and FQGNSA. The CDR3 length is 14 residues. The junction had 5 bases not matched to a gene; V was cut back by 6 bases and J by 2 bases. CDR3 protein: CASRMTGITDTQYF. Here the CDR3 DNA reads TGTGCCAGCAGAATGACAGGGATCACAGATACGCAGTATTTT. The full variable domain, rest sourced from reference TRBV7-2 and TRBJ2-3, is GAGVSQSPSNKVTEKGKDVELRCDPISGHTALYWYRQSLGQGLEFLIYFQGNSAPDKSGLPSDRFSAERTGGSVSTLTIQRTQQEDSAVYLCASRMTGITDTQYFGPGTRLTVL.

This clonotype was seen a handful of times. The genes are TRBV6-6 and TRBJ2-7; the match to TRBD2 covers 9 bases. CDR1 and CDR2 from the germline V gene are MNHNY and SVGAGI (reference sequence). The CDR3 extends over 16 amino acids. The V and J ends lost 6 bases and 1 base, in that order; junction bases with no gene match: 10. The CDR3 protein is CASRPHRLADSYEQYF. The CDR3 bases are TGTGCCAGCAGACCACATCGACTAGCGGATTCCTACGAGCAGTACTTC.

This clonotype was observed a single time. The chain couples TRBV20-1 to TRBJ2-7; the match to TRBD1 covers 8 bases. Trimming cost V 3 bases and J 2 bases; bases outside gene matches: 9. The germline V gene has CDR1 DFQATT and CDR2 SNEGSKA (reference sequence). CDR3 length equals 15 residues. This CDR3 is CSARPSGQGPYEQYF. The CDR3 DNA is TGCAGTGCTAGGCCCTCAGGACAGGGACCCTACGAGCAGTACTTC.

This chain connects TRBV10-3 to TRBJ2-3, with D perhaps matching TRBD2 (7 bases). The germline V gene encodes CDR1 ENHRY and CDR2 SYGVKD. V was trimmed by 10 bases and J by 4 bases, leaving 12 bases between them. The CDR3 spans 12 residues. In DNA form, the CDR3 reads TGTGCCACTCAAGGGGGGGCAGATACGCAGTATTTT. It is translated as CATQGGADTQYF.

This clonotype was seen only a few times. V usage is TRBV7-2 and J usage is TRBJ2-6; no firm D call. V lost 5 bases, J lost 0 bases, and 14 bases lay in between. This CDR3 region has 17 residues. CDR1 is SGHTA and CDR2 is FQGNSA in the germline V gene. The CDR3 sequence: CASSLTARFSGANVLTF. CDR3 nucleotide sequence: TGTGCCAGCAGCCTTACAGCCCGGTTCTCTGGGGCCAACGTCCTGACTTTC.

In its sample, this clonotype was seen a few times. V gene TRBV7-2 combines with J gene TRBJ1-1, with D uncertain. CDR3 length: 15 residues. Germline CDR1 is SGHTA and CDR2 is FQGNSA. V lost 2 bases and J 4 bases, leaving 14 bases between the germline ends. The CDR3 is CASSLSPAMSTEAFF. CDR3 bases: TGTGCCAGCAGCTTATCCCCCGCGATGAGCACTGAAGCTTTCTTT.

This sequence joins TRBV20-1 and TRBJ2-3, with a possible D match to TRBD1 (6 bases). From germline, CDR1 is DFQATT and CDR2 SNEGSKA (reference sequence). V lost 6 bases and J 3 bases, leaving 13 bases between the germline ends. This CDR3 comprises 13 residues. The CDR3 is CSANRAITDTQYF. The DNA for the CDR3 is TGCAGTGCGAACAGGGCGATAACAGATACGCAGTATTTT.

V gene TRBV5-5 combines with J gene TRBJ2-5; D remains ambiguous. Germline lookup yields CDR1 SGHKS and CDR2 YYEKEE (reference sequence). CDR3 length equals 15 residues. Trimming took off 1 base at V and 1 base at J, with 11 bases between the two ends. The CDR3, as DNA: TGTGCCAGCAGCTTGTGGGATCCGCCCCAAGAGACCCAGTACTTC. This codes for CASSLWDPPQETQYF.

A word on this clonotype: A much larger clone lies a single base off, so this may be a read error. The V call is TRBV6-6, the J call TRBJ1-1, with unresolved D. The CDR3 has 12 residues. The V and J ends lost 0 bases and 4 bases respectively, with 3 bases between them. Germline-derived CDR1 and CDR2 are MNHNY and SVGAGI (reference sequence). Here the CDR3 reads CASSYSTTEAFF. CDR3 sequence (DNA): TGTGCCAGCAGTTACTCGACCACTGAAGCTTTCTTT.

V and J are TRBV28 and TRBJ2-2, with TRBD1 identical over 12 bases. CDR1 MDHEN and CDR2 SYDVKM come from the germline V gene. This CDR3 is built from 18 residues. V trimming: 5 bases; J trimming: 5 bases; junction bases outside the gene matches: 12. The chain's CDR3 is CASSLTPGQGARTGELFF. CDR3 in DNA: TGTGCCAGCAGTCTTACCCCGGGACAGGGGGCTCGGACCGGGGAGCTGTTTTTT.

This clonotype has only a few counts. This chain links TRBV10-3 with TRBJ2-7; possible D gene TRBD1, 5 bases. Trimming stripped 4 bases from V and 3 bases from J, with 13 bases between. The CDR3 is made up of 14 amino acids. Per germline, CDR1 ENHRY and CDR2 SYGVKD. The CDR3 spells CAISAPPGNYEQYF. The CDR3 region has the DNA TGTGCCATCAGTGCTCCCCCAGGGAACTACGAGCAGTACTTC.

The chain uses TRBV6-2 or TRBV6-3 and TRBJ1-2; a weak D match, TRBD1 (5 bases). This CDR3 is built from 19 residues. Deletions cut 2 bases from V and 2 bases from J, with 24 bases between. Germline values: CDR1 MNHEY, CDR2 SVGEGT. This CDR3 is CASSYRTGPSNSKNYGYTF. The DNA for the CDR3 is TGTGCCAGCAGTTACCGGACGGGACCGTCCAACAGCAAGAACTATGGCTACACCTTC.

J is TRBJ1-2 and V is TRBV29-1, with 8 bases aligning to TRBD1. CDR3 size: 13 residues. The V segment lost 6 bases and the J segment 6 bases; nucleotides outside the gene matches: 9. Germline-derived CDR1 and CDR2 are SQVTM and ANQGSEA. The CDR3 region is CSVGRQGWDGYTF. The CDR3 nucleotides are TGCAGCGTGGGACGACAGGGGTGGGATGGCTACACCTTC.